The clone carrying this TCR beta chain was observed a handful of times. This PCR relied on a set of 60 Vbeta primers and 13 Jbeta primers. Assay: immunoSEQ multiplex PCR; the TCRdb copy retains only in-frame clones and omits some. The sample has around 95,000 clones, about three quarters seen once. The length of the CDR3 is 17 residues. This sample is part of a study of cytomegalovirus exposure and HLA in healthy donors. The specimen was PBMCs. The origin of this receptor is a man aged 25 to 40 in good health and CMV-seropositive. The V and J genes are TRBV21-1 and TRBJ2-1; the D call TRBD2 from the table was never checked on the DNA. TRBV21-1 is classified as a pseudogene. This chain's CDR3 is CASSKAGGESSYNEQFF. CDR3 sequence (DNA): TGTGCCAGCAGCAAAGCTGGGGGGGAGAGCTCCTACAATGAGCAGTTCTTC.